This T cell receptor beta chain was identified during a study of T cell responses to AZD1222 COVID-19 vaccine. Study observations and caveats: Clonal diversity was possibly underestimated; the donors were predominantly white British and more often female.

V lost 3 bases, J lost 0 bases, and 0 bases stayed unmatched. The germline V gene has CDR1 SEHNR and CDR2 FQNEAQ (reference sequence). The CDR3 runs to 15 residues. Using immunoSEQ multiplex PCR, the repertoire was profiled, and TCRdb retains in-frame clones only, with some absent. The sample holds fewer than 120,000 clones, roughly nine tenths seen once. About this clone: Its antigen remains unidentified.

The gene calls are TRBV7-9 and TRBJ2-1; 9 bases align to TRBD2. This sample comprised peripheral blood, obtained on day 0 of AZD1222 vaccination. The receptor comes from an adult in good health. CDR3 bases: TGTGCCAGCAGCTTGCGGGGGGGCTCCTACAATGAGCAGTTCTTC. This sequence encodes CASSLRGGSYNEQFF. Full variable domain (outside the CDR3, taken from reference TRBV7-9 and TRBJ2-1): DTGVSQNPRHKITKRGQNVTFRCDPISEHNRLYWYRQTLGQGPEFLTYFQNEAQLEKSRLLSDRFSAERPKGSFSTLEIQRTEQGDSAMYLCASSLRGGSYNEQFFGPGTRLTVL.